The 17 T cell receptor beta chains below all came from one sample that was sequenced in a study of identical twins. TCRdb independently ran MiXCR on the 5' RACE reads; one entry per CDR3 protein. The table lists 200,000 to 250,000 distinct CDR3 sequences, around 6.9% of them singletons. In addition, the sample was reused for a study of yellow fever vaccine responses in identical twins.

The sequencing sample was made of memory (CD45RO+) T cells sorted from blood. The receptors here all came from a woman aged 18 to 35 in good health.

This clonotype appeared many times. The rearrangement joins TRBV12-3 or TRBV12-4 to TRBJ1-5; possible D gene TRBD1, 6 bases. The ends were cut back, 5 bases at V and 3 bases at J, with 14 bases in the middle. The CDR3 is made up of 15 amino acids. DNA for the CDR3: TGTGCCAGCAGTCGGGCGACAGGTCTCAATCAGCCCCAGCATTTT. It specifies CASSRATGLNQPQHF.

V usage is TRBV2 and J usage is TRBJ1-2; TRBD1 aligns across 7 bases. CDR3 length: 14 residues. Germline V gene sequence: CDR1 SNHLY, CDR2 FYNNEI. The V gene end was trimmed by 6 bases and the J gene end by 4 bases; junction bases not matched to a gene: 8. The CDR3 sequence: CASRGQRSGYGYTF. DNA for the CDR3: TGTGCCAGCAGGGGACAGCGATCGGGCTATGGCTACACCTTC.

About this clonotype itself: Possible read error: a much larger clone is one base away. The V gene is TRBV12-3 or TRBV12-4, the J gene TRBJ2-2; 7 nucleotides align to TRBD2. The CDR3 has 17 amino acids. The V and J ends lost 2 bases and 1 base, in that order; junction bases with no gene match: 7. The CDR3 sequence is CASSLPLTGGNTGELFF. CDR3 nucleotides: TGTGCCAGCAGTTTACCCCTAACGGGGGGGAACACCGGGGAGCTGTTTTTT.

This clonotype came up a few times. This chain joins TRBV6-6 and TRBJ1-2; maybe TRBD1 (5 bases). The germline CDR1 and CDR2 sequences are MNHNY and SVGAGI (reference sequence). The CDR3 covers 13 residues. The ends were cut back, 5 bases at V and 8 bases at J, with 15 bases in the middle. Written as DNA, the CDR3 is TGTGCCAGCAGTAGTCAGGGTTATCGGGGCTACACCTTC. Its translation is CASSSQGYRGYTF.

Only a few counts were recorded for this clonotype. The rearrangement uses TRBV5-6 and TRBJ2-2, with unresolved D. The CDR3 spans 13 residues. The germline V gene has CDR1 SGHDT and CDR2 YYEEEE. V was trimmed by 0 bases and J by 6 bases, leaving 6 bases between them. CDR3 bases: TGTGCCAGCAGCTTGGGGCGATCCGGGGAGCTGTTTTTT. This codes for CASSLGRSGELFF. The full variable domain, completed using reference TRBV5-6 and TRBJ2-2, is DAGVTQSPTHLIKTRGQQVTLRCSPKSGHDTVSWYQQALGQGPQFIFQYYEEEERQRGNFPDRFSGHQFPNYSSELNVNALLLGDSALYLCASSLGRSGELFFGEGSRLTVL.

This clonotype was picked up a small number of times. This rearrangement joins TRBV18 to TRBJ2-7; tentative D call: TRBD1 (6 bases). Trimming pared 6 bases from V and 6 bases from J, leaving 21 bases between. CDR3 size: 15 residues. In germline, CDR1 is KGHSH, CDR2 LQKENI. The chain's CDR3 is CASSTHPEGEGEQYF. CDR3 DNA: TGTGCCAGCTCGACTCACCCCGAGGGGGAAGGCGAGCAGTACTTC.

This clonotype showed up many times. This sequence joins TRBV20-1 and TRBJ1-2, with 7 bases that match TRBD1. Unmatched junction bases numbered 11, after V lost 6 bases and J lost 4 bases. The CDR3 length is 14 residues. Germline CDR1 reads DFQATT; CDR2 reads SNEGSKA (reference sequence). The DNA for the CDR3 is TGCAGTGCGGACCCGACAGGGCACGGCTATGGCTACACCTTC. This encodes CSADPTGHGYGYTF.

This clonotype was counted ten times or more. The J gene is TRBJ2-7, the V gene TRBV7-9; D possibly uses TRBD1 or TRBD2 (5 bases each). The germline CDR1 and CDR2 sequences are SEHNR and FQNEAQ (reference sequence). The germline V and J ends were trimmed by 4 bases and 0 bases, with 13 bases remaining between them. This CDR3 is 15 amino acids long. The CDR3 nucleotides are TGTGCCAGCAGCTCCCGGGACCGAAGCTCCTACGAGCAGTACTTC. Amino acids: CASSSRDRSSYEQYF.

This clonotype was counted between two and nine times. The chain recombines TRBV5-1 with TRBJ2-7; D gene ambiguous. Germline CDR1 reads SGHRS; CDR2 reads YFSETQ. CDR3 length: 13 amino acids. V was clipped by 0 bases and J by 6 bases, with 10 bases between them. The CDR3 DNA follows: TGCGCCAGCAGCTTGGCCAACGGCGGCGAGCAGTACTTC. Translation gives CASSLANGGEQYF.

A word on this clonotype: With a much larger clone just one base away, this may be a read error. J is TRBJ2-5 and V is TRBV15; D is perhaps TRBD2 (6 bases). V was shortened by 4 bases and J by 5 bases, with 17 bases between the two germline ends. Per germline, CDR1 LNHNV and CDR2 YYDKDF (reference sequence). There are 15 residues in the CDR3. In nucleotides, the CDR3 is TGTGCCACCAGCATCTCCGGTACCGGAGGGGAGACCCAGTACTTC. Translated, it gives CATSISGTGGETQYF.

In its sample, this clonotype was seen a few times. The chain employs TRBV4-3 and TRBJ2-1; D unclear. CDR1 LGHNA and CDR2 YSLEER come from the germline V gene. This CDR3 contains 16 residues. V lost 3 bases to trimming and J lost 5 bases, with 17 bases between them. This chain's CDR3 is CASSQGWPRAHNEQFF. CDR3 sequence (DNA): TGCGCCAGCAGCCAGGGATGGCCTCGGGCTCACAATGAGCAGTTCTTC.

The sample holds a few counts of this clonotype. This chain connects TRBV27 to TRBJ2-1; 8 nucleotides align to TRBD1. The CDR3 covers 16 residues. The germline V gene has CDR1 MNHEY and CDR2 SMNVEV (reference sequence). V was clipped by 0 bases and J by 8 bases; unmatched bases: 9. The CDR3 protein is CASSLSAWTGIDEQFF. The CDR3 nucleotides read TGTGCCAGCAGTTTATCTGCCTGGACAGGGATCGATGAGCAGTTCTTC.

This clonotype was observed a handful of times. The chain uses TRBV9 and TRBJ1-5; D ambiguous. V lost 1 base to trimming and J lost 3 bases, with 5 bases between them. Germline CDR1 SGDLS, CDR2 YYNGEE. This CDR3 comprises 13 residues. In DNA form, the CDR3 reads TGTGCCAGCAGCGTATCGCTCAATCAGCCCCAGCATTTT. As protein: CASSVSLNQPQHF.

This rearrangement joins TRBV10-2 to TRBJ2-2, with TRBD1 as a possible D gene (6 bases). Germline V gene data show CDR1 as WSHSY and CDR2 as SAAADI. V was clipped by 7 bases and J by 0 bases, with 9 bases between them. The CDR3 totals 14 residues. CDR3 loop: CASIGQTNTGELFF. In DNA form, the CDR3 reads TGCGCCAGCATTGGACAGACGAACACCGGGGAGCTGTTTTTT.

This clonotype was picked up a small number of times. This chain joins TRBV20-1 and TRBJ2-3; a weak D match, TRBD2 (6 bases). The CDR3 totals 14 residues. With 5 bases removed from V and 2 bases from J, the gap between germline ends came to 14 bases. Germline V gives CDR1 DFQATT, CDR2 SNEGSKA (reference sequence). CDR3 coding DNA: TGCAGTGCTCGGGACTCCTCCCACACAGATACGCAGTATTTT. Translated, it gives CSARDSSHTDTQYF.

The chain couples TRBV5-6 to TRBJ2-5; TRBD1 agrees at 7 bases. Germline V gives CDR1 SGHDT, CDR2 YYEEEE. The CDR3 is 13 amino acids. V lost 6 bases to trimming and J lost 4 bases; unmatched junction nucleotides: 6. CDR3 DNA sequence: TGTGCCAGCATCCAGACAGGGTCAGAGACCCAGTACTTC. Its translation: CASIQTGSETQYF.

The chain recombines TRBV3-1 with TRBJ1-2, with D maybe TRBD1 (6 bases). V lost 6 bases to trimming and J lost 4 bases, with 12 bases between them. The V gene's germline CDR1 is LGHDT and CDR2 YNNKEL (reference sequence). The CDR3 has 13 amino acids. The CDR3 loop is CASRPGVAYGYTF. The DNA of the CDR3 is TGTGCCAGCAGACCAGGGGTGGCCTATGGCTACACCTTC.